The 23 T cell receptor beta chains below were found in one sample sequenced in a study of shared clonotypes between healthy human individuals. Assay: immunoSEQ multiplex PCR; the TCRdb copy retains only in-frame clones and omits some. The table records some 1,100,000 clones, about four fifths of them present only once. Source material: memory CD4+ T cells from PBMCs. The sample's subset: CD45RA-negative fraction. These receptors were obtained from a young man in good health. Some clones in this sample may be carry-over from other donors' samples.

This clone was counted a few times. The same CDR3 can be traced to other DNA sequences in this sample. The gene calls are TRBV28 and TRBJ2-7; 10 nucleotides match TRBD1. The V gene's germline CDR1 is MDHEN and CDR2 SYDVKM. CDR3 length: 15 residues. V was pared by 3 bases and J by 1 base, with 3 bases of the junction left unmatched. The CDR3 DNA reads TGTGCCAGCAGTTTGGCGGGACAGGGGTCCTACGAGCAGTACTTC. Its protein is CASSLAGQGSYEQYF.

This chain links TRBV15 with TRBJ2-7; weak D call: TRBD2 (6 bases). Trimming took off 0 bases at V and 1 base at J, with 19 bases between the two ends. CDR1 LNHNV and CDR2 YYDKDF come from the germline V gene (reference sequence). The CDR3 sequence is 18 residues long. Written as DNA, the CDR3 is TGTGCCACCAGCAGAGATCTAGGGACTGCTCTTCTTTCCTACGAGCAGTACTTC. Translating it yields CATSRDLGTALLSYEQYF. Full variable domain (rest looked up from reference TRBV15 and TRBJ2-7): DAMVIQNPRYQVTQFGKPVTLSCSQTLNHNVMYWYQQKSSQAPKLLFHYYDKDFNNEADTPDNFQSRRPNTSFCFLDIRSPGLGDTAMYLCATSRDLGTALLSYEQYFGPGTRLTVT.

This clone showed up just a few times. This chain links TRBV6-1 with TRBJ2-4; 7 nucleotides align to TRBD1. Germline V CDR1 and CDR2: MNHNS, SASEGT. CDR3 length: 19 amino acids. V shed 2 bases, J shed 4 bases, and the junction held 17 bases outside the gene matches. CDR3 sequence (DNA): TGTGCCAGCAGTGAAATCTTTCTGTGGGACAGAGTTATTAAAAACATTCAGTACTTC. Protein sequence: CASSEIFLWDRVIKNIQYF.

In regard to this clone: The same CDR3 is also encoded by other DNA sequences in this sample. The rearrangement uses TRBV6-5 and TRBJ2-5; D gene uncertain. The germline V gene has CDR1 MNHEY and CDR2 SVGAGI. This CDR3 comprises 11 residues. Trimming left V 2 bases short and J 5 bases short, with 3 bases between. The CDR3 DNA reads TGTGCCAGCAGTTACAGGGAGACCCAGTACTTC. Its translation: CASSYRETQYF.

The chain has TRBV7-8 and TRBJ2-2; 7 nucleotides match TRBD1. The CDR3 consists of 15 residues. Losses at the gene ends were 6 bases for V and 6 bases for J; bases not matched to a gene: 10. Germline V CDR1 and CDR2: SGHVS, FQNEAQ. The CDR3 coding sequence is TGTGCCAGCAGACGGAGACAGGGTCGCGCCGGGGAGCTGTTTTTT. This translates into CASRRRQGRAGELFF.

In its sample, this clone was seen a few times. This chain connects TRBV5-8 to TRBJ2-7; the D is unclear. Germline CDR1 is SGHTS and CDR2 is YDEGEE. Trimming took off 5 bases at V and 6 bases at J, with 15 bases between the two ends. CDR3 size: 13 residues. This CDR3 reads CASRYQEWAEQYF. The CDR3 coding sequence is TGTGCCAGCAGGTATCAGGAGTGGGCCGAGCAGTACTTC.

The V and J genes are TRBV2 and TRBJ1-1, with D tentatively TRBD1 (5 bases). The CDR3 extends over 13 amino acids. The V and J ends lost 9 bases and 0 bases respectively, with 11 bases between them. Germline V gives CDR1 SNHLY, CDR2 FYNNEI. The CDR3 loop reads CASILQVNTEAFF. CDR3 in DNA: TGTGCCAGTATATTACAGGTGAACACTGAAGCTTTCTTT.

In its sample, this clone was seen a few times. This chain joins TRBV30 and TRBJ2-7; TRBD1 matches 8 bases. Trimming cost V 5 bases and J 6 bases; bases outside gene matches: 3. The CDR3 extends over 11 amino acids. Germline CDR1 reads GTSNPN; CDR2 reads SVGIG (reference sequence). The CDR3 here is CAWETGVEQYF. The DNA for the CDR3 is TGTGCCTGGGAGACAGGGGTCGAGCAGTACTTC.

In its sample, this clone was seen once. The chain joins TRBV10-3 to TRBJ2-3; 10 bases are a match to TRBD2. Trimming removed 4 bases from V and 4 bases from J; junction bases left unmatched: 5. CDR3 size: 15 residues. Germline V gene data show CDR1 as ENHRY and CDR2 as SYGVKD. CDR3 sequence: CAISGLAGVPDTQYF. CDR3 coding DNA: TGTGCCATCAGTGGTCTAGCGGGAGTGCCAGATACGCAGTATTTT.

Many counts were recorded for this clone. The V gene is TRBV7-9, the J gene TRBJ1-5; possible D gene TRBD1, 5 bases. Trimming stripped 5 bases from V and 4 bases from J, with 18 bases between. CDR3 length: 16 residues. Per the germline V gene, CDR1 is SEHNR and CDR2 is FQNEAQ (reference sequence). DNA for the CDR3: TGTGCCAGCAGCCGTACCATTGAGGGGACGAATCAGCCCCAGCATTTT. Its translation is CASSRTIEGTNQPQHF. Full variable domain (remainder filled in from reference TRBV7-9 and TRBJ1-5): DTGVSQNPRHKITKRGQNVTFRCDPISEHNRLYWYRQTLGQGPEFLTYFQNEAQLEKSRLLSDRFSAERPKGSFSTLEIQRTEQGDSAMYLCASSRTIEGTNQPQHFGDGTRLSIL.

The CDR3 DNA reads as TGTGCCAGCAGTTTTCCGACCCGGACAGGGGGCGGGGAGACCCAGTACTTC. Its protein product is CASSFPTRTGGGETQYF. The chain is built from TRBV28 and TRBJ2-5; 11 positions match TRBD1. With V trimmed by 3 bases and J by 5 bases, 11 bases remained unmatched. CDR1 is MDHEN and CDR2 is SYDVKM in the germline V gene. This CDR3 has 17 residues.

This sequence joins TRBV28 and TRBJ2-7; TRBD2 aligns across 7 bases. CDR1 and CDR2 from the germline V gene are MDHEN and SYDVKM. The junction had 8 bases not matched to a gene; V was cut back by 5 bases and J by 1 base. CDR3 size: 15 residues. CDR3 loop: CASSILSGDSYEQYF. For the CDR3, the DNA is TGTGCCAGCAGTATTCTAAGCGGGGATTCCTACGAGCAGTACTTC.

CDR3 sequence: CASSPGANEQFF. Here the CDR3 DNA reads TGTGCCAGCAGCCCCGGAGCCAATGAGCAGTTCTTC. This chain links TRBV2 with TRBJ2-1; D unresolved. The V gene lost 6 bases and the J gene lost 6 bases, with 9 bases spanning the gap. The CDR3 loop spans 12 amino acids. Germline V gene data show CDR1 as SNHLY and CDR2 as FYNNEI.

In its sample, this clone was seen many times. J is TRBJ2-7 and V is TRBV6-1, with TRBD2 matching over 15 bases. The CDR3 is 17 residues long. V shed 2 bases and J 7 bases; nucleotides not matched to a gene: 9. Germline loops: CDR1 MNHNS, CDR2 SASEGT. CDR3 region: CASSELRTSGRANEQYF. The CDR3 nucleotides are TGTGCCAGCAGTGAATTAAGGACTAGCGGGAGGGCTAATGAGCAGTACTTC.

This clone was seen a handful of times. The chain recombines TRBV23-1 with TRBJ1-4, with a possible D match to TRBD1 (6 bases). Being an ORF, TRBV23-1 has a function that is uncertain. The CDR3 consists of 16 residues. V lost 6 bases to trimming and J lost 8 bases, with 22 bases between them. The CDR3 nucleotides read TGCGCCAGCAGCCAACCACACAGGGCGCTAAAGGAAAAACTGTTTTTT. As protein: CASSQPHRALKEKLFF.

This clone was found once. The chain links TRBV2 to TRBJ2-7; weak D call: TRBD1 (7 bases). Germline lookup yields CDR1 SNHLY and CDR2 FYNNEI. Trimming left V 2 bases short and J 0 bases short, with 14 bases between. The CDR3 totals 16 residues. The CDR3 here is CASSERGTEYSYEQYF. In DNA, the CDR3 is TGTGCCAGCAGTGAACGGGGGACAGAATACTCCTACGAGCAGTACTTC.

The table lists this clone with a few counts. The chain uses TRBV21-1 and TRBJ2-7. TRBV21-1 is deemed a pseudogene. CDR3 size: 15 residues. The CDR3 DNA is TGTGCCAGCAGCAAAGATCGGGTTGGGGGTTACGAGCAGTACTTC. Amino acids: CASSKDRVGGYEQYF.

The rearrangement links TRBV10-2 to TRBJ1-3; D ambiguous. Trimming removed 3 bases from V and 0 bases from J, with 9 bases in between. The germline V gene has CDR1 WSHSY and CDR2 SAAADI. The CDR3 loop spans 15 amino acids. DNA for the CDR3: TGCGCCAGCAGTGATGGCGGACGCTCTGGAAACACCATATATTTT. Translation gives CASSDGGRSGNTIYF.

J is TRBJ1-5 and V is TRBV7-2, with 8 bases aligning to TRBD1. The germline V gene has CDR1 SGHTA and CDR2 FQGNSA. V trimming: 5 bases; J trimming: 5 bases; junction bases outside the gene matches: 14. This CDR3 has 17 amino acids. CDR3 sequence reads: CASSLTGALVSDQPQHF. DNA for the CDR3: TGTGCCAGCAGCCTGACAGGGGCCCTCGTCTCCGATCAGCCCCAGCATTTT.

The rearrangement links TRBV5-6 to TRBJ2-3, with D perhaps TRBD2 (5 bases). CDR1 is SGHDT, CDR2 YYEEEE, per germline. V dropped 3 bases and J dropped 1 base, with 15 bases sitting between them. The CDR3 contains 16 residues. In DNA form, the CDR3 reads TGTGCCAGCAGCTCTGCGTGGGGAGACGGCACAGATACGCAGTATTTT. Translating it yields CASSSAWGDGTDTQYF.

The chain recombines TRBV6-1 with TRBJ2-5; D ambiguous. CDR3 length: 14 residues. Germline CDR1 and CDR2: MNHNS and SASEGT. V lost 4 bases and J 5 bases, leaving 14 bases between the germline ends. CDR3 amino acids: CASSGAVGWETQYF. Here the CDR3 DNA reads TGTGCCAGCAGTGGGGCAGTGGGTTGGGAGACCCAGTACTTC.

The CDR3 DNA follows: TGCGCCAGCAGCCAAGCACAGCTAGGACTATACACAGATACGCAGTATTTT. Translated, it gives CASSQAQLGLYTDTQYF. The chain joins TRBV4-1 to TRBJ2-3; a weak D match, TRBD2 (6 bases). CDR1 is MGHRA, CDR2 YSYEKL, per germline. Trimming took 1 base from V and 2 from J, leaving 16 bases between them. The CDR3 has 17 residues.

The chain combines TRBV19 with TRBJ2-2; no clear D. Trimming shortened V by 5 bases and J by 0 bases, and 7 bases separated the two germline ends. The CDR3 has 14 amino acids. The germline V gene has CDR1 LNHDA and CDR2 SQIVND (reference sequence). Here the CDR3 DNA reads TGTGCCAGTAGTGAGAACGCGAACACCGGGGAGCTGTTTTTT. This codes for CASSENANTGELFF.